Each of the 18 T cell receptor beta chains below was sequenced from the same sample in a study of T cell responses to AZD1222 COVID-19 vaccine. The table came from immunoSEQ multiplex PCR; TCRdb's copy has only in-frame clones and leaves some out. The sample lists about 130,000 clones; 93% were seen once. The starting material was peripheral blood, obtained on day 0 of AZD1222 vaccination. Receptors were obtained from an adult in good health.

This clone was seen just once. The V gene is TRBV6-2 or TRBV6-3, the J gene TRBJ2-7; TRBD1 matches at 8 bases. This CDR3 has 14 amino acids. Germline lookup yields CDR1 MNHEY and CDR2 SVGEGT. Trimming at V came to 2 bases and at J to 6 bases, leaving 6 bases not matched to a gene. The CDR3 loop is CASSYRQGMSEQYF. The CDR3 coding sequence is TGTGCCAGCAGTTACCGACAGGGGATGAGCGAGCAGTACTTC.

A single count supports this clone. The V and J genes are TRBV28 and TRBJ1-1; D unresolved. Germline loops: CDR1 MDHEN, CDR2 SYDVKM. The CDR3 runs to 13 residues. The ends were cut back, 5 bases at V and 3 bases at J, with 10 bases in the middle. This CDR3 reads CASSLASYTEAFF. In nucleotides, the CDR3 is TGTGCCAGCAGTCTAGCAAGTTACACTGAAGCTTTCTTT.

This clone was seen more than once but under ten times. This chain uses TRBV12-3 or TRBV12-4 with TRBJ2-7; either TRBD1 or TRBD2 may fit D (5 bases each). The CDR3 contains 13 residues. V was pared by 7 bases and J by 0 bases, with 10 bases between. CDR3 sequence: CASKWGTSYEQYF. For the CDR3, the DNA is TGTGCCAGCAAGTGGGGGACCTCCTACGAGCAGTACTTC.

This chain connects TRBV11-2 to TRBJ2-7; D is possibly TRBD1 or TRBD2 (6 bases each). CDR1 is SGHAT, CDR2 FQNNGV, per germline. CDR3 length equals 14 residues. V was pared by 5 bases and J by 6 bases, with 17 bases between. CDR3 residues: CASSQEGGSSEQYF. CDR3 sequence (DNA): TGTGCCAGCAGCCAGGAGGGGGGCAGTTCCGAGCAGTACTTC.

The DNA for the CDR3 is TGCGCCAGCAGCTTGGCCGGGGCTAGCGGGAGGCGGTCCAATGAGCAGTTCTTC. It yields the protein CASSLAGASGRRSNEQFF. The V call is TRBV5-1, the J call TRBJ2-1; 11 bases align to TRBD2. The CDR3 spans 18 residues. Per the germline V gene, CDR1 is SGHRS and CDR2 is YFSETQ. V shed 0 bases and J 6 bases; nucleotides not matched to a gene: 11.

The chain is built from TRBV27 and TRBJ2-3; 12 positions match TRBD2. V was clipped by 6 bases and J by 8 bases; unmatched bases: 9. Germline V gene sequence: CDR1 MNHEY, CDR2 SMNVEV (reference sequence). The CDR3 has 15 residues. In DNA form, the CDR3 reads TGTGCCAGCAGGTTAAGACTAGCGGGAGTAGGTACGCAGTATTTT. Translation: CASRLRLAGVGTQYF.

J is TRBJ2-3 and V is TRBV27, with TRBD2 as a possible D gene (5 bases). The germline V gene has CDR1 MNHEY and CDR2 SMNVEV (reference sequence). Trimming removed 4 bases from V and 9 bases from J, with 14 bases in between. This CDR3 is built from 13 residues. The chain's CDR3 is CASSSDGVLTQYF. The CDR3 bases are TGTGCCAGCAGTTCGGACGGGGTCTTGACGCAGTATTTT.

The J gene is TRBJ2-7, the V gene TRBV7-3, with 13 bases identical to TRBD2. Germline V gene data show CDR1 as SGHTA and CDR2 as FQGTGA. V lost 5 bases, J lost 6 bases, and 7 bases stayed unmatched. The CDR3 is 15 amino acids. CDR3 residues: CASSRGLAGVGEQYF. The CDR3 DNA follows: TGTGCCAGCAGCCGAGGACTAGCGGGAGTTGGCGAGCAGTACTTC.

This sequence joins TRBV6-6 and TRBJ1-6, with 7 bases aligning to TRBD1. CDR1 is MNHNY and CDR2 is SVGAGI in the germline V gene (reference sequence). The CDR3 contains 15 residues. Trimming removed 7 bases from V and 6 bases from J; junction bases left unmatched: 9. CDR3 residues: CASITRDSLNSPLHF. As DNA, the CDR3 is TGTGCCAGCATAACTCGGGACAGTCTTAATTCACCCCTCCACTTT.

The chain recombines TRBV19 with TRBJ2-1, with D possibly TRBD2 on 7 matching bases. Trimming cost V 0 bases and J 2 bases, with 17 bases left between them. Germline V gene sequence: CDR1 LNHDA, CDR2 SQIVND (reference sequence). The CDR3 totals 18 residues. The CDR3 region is CASSIDPGRGNTYNEQFF. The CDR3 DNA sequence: TGTGCCAGTAGTATAGATCCGGGGAGGGGGAACACCTACAATGAGCAGTTCTTC.

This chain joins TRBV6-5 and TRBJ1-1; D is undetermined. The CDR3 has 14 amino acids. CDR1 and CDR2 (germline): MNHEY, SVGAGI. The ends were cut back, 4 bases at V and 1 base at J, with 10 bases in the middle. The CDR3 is CASSFTEENTEAFF. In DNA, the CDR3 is TGTGCCAGCAGTTTCACAGAAGAGAACACTGAAGCTTTCTTT.

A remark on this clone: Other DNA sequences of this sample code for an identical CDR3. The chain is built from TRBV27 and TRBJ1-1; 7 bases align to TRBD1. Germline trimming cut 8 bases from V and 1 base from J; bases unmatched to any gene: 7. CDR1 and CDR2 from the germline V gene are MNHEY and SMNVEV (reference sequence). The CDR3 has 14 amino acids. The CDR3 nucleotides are TGTGCCAGCCGACGAGACAGGGCGAACACTGAAGCTTTCTTT. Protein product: CASRRDRANTEAFF.

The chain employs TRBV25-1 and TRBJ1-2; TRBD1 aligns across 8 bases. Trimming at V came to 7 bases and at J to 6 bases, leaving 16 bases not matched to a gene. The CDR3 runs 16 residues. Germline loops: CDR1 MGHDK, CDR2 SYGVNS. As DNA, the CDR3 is TGTGCCAGCACTGGGACTGTCGACAGGGGACTACATGGCTACACCTTC. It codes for CASTGTVDRGLHGYTF.

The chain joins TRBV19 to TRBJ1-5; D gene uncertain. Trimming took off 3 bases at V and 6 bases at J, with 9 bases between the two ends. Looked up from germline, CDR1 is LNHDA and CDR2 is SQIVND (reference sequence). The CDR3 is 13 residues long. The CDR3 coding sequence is TGTGCCAGTAGTATTGCTGGCAGTCAGCCCCAGCATTTT. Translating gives CASSIAGSQPQHF.

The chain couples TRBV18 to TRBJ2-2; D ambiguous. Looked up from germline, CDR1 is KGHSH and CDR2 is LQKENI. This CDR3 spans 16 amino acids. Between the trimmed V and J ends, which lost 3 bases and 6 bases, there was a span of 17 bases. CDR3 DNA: TGTGCCAGCTCACCTGGGTCCTCCATCGAGGCCGGGGAGCTGTTTTTT. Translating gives CASSPGSSIEAGELFF.

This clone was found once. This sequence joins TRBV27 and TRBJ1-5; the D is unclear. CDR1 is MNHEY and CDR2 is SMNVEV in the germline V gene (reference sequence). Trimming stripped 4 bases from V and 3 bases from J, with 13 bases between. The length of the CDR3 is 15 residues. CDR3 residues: CASSWQAGLNQPQHF. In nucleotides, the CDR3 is TGTGCCAGCAGTTGGCAGGCCGGGCTCAATCAGCCCCAGCATTTT.

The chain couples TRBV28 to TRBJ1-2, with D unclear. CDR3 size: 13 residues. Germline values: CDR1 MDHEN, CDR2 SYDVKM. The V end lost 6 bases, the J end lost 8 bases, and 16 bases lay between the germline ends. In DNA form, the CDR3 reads TGTGCCAGCAGCCAAATTGAGGCTGGCGGCTACACCTTC. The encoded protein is CASSQIEAGGYTF.

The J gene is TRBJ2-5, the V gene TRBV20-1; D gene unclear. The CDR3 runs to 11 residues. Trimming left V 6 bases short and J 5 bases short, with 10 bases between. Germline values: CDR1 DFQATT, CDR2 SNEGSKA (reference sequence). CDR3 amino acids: CSAANSETQYF. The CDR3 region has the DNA TGCAGTGCAGCCAACAGTGAGACCCAGTACTTC.